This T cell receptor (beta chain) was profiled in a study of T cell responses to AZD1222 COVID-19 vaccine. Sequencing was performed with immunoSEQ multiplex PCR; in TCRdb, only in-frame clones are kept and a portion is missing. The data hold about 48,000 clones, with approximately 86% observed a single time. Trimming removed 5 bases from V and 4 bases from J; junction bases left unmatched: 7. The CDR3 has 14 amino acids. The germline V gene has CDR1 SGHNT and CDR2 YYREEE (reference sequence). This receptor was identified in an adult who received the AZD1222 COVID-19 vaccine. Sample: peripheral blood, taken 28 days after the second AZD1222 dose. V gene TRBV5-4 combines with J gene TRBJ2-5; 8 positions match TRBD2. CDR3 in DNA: TGTGCCAGCAGATTTAGCGGGGAGGGAGAGACCCAGTACTTC. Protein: CASRFSGEGETQYF. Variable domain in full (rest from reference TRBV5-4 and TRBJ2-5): ETGVTQSPTHLIKTRGQQVTLRCSSQSGHNTVSWYQQALGQGPQFIFQYYREEENGRGNFPPRFSGLQFPNYSSELNVNALELDDSALYLCASRFSGEGETQYFGPGTRLLVL.